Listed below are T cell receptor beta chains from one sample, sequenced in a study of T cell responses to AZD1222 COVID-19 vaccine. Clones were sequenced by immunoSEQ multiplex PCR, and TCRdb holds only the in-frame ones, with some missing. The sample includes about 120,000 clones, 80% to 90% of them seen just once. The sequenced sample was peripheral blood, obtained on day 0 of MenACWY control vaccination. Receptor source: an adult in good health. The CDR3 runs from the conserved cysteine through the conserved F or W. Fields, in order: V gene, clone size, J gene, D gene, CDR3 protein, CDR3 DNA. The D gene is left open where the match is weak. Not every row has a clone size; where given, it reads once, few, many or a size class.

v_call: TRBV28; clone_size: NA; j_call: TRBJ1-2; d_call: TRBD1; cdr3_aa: CASSSGTGTVNYGYTF; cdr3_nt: TGTGCCAGCAGTTCCGGGACAGGGACTGTTAACTATGGCTACACCTTC
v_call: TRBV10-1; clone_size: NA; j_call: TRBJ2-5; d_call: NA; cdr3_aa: CASSEASKETQYF; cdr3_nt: TGCGCCAGCAGTGAGGCCTCCAAAGAGACCCAGTACTTC
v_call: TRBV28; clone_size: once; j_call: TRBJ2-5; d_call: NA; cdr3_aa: CASSFGPGGAKETQYF; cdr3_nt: TGTGCCAGCAGTTTCGGTCCGGGGGGCGCGAAGGAGACCCAGTACTTC
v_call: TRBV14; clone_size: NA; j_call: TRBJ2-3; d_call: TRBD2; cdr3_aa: CASSQVLAGGLSTDTQYF; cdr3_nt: TGTGCCAGCAGCCAAGTACTAGCGGGGGGACTTAGCACAGATACGCAGTATTTT
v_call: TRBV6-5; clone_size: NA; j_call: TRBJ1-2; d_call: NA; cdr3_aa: CASSYGSGVGYTF; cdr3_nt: TGTGCCAGCAGTTATGGTTCAGGGGTTGGCTACACCTTC
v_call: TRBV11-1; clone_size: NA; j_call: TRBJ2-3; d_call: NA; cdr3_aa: CASSKQGFDADTQYF; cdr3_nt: TGTGCCAGCAGCAAACAGGGTTTTGACGCAGATACGCAGTATTTT
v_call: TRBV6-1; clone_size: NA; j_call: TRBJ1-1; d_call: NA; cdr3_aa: CASSDSGGQTEAFF; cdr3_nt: TGTGCCAGCAGTGATTCGGGTGGACAGACTGAAGCTTTCTTT
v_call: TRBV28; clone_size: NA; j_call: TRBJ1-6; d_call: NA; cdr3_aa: CASSLGPGSSYNSPLHF; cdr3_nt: TGTGCCAGCAGTTTAGGTCCGGGGAGCTCCTATAATTCACCCCTCCACTTT
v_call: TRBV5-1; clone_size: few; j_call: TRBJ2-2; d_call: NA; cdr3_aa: CASSRPPGIGELFF; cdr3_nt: TGCGCCAGCAGCCGTCCGCCAGGGATCGGGGAGCTGTTTTTT
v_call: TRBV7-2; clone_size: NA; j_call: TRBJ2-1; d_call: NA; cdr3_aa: CASSSAGILYNEQFF; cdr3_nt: TGTGCCAGCAGCTCCGCCGGAATCCTCTACAATGAGCAGTTCTTC
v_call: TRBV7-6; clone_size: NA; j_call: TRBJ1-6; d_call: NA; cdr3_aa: CASSLGPSWGGNSPLHF; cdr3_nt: TGTGCCAGCAGCTTAGGCCCAAGCTGGGGCGGGAATTCACCCCTCCACTTT
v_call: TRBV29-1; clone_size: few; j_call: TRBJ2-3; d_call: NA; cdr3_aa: CSVDPSDGTDTQYF; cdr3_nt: TGCAGCGTTGATCCCAGCGATGGCACAGATACGCAGTATTTT
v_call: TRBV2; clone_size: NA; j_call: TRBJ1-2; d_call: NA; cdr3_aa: CASGRSVEGYTF; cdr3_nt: TGTGCCAGCGGGAGGTCAGTAGAGGGCTACACCTTC
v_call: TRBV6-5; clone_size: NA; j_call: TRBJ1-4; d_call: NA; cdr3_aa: CASSYSITGKEKLFF; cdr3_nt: TGTGCCAGCAGTTACTCGATCACAGGCAAGGAAAAACTGTTTTTT
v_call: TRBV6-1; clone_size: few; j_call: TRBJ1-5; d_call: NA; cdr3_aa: CASGEWAGGQPQHF; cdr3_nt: TGTGCCAGCGGTGAGTGGGCAGGAGGACAGCCCCAGCATTTT
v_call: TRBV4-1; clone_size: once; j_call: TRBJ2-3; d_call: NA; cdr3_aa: CASSQDGTGGLAGTDTQYF; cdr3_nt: TGCGCCAGCAGCCAAGATGGGACAGGAGGACTAGCTGGCACAGATACGCAGTATTTT
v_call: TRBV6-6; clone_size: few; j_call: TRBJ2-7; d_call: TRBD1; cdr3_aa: CASSYSRGQTFYEQYF; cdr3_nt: TGTGCCAGCAGTTACTCGAGGGGACAGACCTTCTACGAGCAGTACTTC
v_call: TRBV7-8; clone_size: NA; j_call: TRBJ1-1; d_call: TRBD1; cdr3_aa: CASSTRDRGTEAFF; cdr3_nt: TGTGCCAGCAGCACACGGGACAGGGGCACTGAAGCTTTCTTT
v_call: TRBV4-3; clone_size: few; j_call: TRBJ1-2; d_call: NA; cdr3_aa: CASSQDLAGATAPTF; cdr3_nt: TGCGCCAGCAGCCAAGATCTGGCAGGAGCCACGGCTCCCACCTTC
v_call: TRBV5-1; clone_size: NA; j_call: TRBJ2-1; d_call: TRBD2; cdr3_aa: CASSLGLAGNSYNEQFF; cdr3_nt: TGCGCCAGCAGCCTTGGACTAGCCGGAAACTCCTACAATGAGCAGTTCTTC
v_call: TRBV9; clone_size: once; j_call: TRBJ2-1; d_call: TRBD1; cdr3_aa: CASSSGGLGEQFF; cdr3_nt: TGTGCCAGCAGCTCAGGGGGCCTAGGTGAGCAGTTCTTC
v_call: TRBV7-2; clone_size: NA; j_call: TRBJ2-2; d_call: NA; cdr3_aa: CASSPHREAGELFF; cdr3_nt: TGTGCCAGCAGCCCTCACAGGGAGGCCGGGGAGCTGTTTTTT
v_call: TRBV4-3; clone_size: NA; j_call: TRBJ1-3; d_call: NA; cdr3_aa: CASSLTLGSGNTIYF; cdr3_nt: TGCGCCAGCAGCCTAACCCTAGGCTCTGGAAACACCATATATTTT
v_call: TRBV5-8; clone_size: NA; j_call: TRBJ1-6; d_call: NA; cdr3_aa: CASSSGPLHF; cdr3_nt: TGTGCCAGCAGCTCCGGACCCCTCCACTTT
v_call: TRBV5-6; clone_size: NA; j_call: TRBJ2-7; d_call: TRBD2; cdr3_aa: CASSLDSRGAYEQYF; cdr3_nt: TGTGCCAGCAGCTTGGACTCCCGGGGGGCCTACGAGCAGTACTTC
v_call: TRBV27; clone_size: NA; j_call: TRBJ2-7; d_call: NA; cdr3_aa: CASSLGGTPLSYEQYF; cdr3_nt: TGTGCCAGCAGTTTAGGTGGCACTCCTCTCTCCTACGAGCAGTACTTC
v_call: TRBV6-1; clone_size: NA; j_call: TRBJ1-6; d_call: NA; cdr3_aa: CASSEVSSPNNSPLHF; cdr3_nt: TGTGCCAGCAGTGAGGTGAGCTCCCCGAATAATTCACCCCTCCACTTT
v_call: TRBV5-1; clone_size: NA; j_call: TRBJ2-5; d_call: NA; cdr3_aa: CASSAEPRDDQETQYF; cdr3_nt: TGCGCCAGCAGCGCCGAACCCCGGGACGACCAAGAGACCCAGTACTTC
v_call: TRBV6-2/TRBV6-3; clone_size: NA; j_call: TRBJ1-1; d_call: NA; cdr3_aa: CASSDQRGMNTEAFF; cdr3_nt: TGTGCCAGCAGTGACCAGAGGGGGATGAACACTGAAGCTTTCTTT
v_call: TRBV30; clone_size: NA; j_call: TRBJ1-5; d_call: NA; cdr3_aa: CAWNQVSNQPQHF; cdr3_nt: TGTGCCTGGAATCAGGTTAGCAATCAGCCCCAGCATTTT
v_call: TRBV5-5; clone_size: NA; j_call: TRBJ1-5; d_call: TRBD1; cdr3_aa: CASSFRQGASQPQHF; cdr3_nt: TGTGCCAGCAGCTTTCGACAGGGGGCAAGTCAGCCCCAGCATTTT
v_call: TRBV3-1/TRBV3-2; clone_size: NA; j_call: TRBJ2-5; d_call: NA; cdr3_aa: CASSQDLTSGGGKTQYF; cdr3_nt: TGTGCCAGCAGCCAAGATCTTACTAGTGGGGGCGGTAAGACCCAGTACTTC
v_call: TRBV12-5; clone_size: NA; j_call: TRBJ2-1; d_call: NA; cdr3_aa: CASGLDITGSSYNEQFF; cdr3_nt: TGTGCTAGTGGTTTGGACATTACAGGGAGCTCCTACAATGAGCAGTTCTTC
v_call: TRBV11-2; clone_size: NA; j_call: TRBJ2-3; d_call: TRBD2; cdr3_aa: CASSLGLAGSTDTQYF; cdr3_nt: TGTGCCAGCAGCTTGGGACTAGCGGGGAGCACAGATACGCAGTATTTT
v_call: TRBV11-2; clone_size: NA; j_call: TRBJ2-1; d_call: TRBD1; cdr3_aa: CASSYRIITGQGVYNEQFF; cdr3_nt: TGTGCCAGCAGCTATCGTATCATAACGGGACAGGGGGTATACAATGAGCAGTTCTTC
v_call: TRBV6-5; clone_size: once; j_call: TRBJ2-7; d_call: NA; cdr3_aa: CASSSQIPSSYEQYF; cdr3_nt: TGTGCCAGCAGTTCCCAGATACCCAGCTCCTACGAGCAGTACTTC